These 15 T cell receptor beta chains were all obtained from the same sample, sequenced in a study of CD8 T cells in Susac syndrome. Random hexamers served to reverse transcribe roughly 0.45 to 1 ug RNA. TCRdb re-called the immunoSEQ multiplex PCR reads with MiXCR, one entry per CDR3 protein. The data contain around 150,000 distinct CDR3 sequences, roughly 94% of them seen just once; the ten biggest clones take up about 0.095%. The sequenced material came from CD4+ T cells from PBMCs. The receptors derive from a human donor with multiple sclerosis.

CDR3 loop: CASSRTFGDQSSGNTIYF. Written as DNA, the CDR3 is TGTGCCAGCTCACGAACGTTCGGGGACCAAAGCTCTGGAAACACCATATATTTT. This chain links TRBV18 with TRBJ1-3, with D possibly TRBD1 on 5 matching bases. There are 18 residues in the CDR3. The V gene lost 4 bases and the J gene lost 0 bases, with 19 bases spanning the gap. Germline CDR1 reads KGHSH; CDR2 reads LQKENI. Full variable domain (missing parts from reference TRBV18 and TRBJ1-3): NAGVMQNPRHLVRRRGQEARLRCSPMKGHSHVYWYRQLPEEGLKFMVYLQKENIIDESGMPKERFSAEFPKEGPSILRIQQVVRGDSAAYFCASSRTFGDQSSGNTIYFGEGSWLTVV.

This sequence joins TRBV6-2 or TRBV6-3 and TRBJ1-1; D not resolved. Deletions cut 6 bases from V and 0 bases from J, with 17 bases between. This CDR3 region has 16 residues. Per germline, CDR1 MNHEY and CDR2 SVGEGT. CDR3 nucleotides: TGTGCCAGCAGAGAGCACGGCTCGCGGATGAACACTGAAGCTTTCTTT. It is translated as CASREHGSRMNTEAFF.

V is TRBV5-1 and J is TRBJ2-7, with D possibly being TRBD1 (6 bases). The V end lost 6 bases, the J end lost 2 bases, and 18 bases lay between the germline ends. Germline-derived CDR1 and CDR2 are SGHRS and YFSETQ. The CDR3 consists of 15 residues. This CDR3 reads CASKGLGGFTYEQYF. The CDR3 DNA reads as TGCGCCAGCAAAGGGTTAGGGGGATTCACCTACGAGCAGTACTTC. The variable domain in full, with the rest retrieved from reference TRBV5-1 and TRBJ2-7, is KAGVTQTPRYLIKTRGQQVTLSCSPISGHRSVSWYQQTPGQGLQFLFEYFSETQRNKGNFPGRFSGRQFSNSRSEMNVSTLELGDSALYLCASKGLGGFTYEQYFGPGTRLTVT.

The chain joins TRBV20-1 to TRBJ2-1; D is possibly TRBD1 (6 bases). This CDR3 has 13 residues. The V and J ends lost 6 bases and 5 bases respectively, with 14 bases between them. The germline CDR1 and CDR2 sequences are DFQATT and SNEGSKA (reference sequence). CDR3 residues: CSAPTEGDNEQFF. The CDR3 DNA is TGCAGTGCCCCTACTGAGGGGGACAATGAGCAGTTCTTC.

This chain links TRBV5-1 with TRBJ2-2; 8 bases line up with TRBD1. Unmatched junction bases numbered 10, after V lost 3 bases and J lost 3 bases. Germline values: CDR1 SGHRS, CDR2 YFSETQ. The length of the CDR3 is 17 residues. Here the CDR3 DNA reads TGCGCCAGCAGCTCGACAGGGGAGGCTATAGACACCGGGGAGCTGTTTTTT. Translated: CASSSTGEAIDTGELFF. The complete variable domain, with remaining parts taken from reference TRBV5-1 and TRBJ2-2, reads KAGVTQTPRYLIKTRGQQVTLSCSPISGHRSVSWYQQTPGQGLQFLFEYFSETQRNKGNFPGRFSGRQFSNSRSEMNVSTLELGDSALYLCASSSTGEAIDTGELFFGEGSRLTVL.

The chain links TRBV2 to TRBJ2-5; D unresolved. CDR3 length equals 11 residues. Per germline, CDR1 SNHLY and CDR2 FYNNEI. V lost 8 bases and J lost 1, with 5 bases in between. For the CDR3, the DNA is TGTGCCAGCGAAAGCCAAGAGACCCAGTACTTC. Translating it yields CASESQETQYF.

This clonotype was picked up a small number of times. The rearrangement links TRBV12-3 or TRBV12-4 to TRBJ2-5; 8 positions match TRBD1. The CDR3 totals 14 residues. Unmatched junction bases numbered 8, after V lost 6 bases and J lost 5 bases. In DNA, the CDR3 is TGTGCCAGCAGCCTTGACAGGGGCTGGGAGACCCAGTACTTC. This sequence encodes CASSLDRGWETQYF.

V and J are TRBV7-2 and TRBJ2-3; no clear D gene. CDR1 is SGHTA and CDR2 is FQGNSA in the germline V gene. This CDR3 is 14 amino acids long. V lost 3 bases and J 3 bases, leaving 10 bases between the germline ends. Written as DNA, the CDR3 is TGTGCCAGCAGCTTTTACCCCGTGACAGATACGCAGTATTTT. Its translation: CASSFYPVTDTQYF.

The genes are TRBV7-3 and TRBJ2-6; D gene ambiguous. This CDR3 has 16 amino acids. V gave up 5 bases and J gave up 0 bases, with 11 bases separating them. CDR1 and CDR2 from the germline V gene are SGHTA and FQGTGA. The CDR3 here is CASSPGLSSGANVLTF. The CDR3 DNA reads TGTGCCAGCAGCCCAGGTCTGAGCTCTGGGGCCAACGTCCTGACTTTC. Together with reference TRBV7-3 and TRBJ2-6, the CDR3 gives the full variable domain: GAGVSQTPSNKVTEKGKYVELRCDPISGHTALYWYRQSLGQGPEFLIYFQGTGAADDSGLPNDRFFAVRPEGSVSTLKIQRTERGDSAVYLCASSPGLSSGANVLTFGAGSRLTVL.

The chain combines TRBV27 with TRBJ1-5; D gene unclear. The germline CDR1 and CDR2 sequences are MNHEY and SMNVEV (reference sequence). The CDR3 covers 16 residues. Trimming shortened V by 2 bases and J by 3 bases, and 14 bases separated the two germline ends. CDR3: CASSLNGGGFNQPQHF. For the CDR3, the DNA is TGTGCCAGCAGTTTAAATGGAGGAGGATTCAATCAGCCCCAGCATTTT.

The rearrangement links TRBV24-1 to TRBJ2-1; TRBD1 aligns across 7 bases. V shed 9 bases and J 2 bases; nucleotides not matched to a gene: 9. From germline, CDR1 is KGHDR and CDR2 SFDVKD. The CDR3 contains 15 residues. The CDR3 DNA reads TGTGCCACCGCCCAGGGGGACAGCGCCTACAATGAGCAGTTCTTC. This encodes CATAQGDSAYNEQFF.

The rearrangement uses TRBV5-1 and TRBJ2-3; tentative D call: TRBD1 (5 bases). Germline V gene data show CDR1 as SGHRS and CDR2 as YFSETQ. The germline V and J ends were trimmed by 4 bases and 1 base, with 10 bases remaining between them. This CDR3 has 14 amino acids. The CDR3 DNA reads TGCGCCAGCAGCCCAGGGTTGGGCACAGATACGCAGTATTTT. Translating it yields CASSPGLGTDTQYF.

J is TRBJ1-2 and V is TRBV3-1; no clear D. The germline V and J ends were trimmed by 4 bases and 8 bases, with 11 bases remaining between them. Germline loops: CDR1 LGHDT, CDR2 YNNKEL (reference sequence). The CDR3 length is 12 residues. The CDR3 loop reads CASSREAGGYTF. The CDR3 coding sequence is TGTGCCAGCAGCCGTGAGGCCGGGGGCTACACCTTC.

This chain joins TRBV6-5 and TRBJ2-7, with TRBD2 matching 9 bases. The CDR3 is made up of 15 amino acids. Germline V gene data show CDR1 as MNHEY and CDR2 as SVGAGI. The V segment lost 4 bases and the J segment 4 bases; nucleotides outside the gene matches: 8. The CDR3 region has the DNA TGTGCCAGCAGTTCGCCTAGCGGGAAAACATACGAGCAGTACTTC. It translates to CASSSPSGKTYEQYF.

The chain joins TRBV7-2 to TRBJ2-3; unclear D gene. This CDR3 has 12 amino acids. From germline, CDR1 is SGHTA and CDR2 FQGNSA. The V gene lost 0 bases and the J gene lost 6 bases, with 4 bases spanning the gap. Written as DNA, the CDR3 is TGTGCCAGCAGCTTAGCGGAGGATACGCAGTATTTT. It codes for CASSLAEDTQYF. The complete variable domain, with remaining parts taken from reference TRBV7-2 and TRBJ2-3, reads GAGVSQSPSNKVTEKGKDVELRCDPISGHTALYWYRQSLGQGLEFLIYFQGNSAPDKSGLPSDRFSAERTGGSVSTLTIQRTQQEDSAVYLCASSLAEDTQYFGPGTRLTVL.